This TCR beta chain was observed in a study of T cells in localized non-small cell lung cancer. Overall study results and limits: The study sequenced only one region of the tumor. As a result, intratumor heterogeneity could not be excluded and remains possible. There were a median 57 of the top 100 tumor clones appearing in adjacent lung. Among blood samples, higher T cell density accompanied longer overall survival. It was uninvolved adjacent lung that showed the highest T cell clonality, exceeding tumor.

Sequenced by immunoSEQ multiplex PCR; TCRdb stores in-frame clones only, minus some. The sample carries 25,000 to 30,000 clones, 80% to 95% recorded once. As concerns this clone: Its specificity is not known.

This CDR3 spans 15 amino acids. The J segment lost 1 base and the V segment lost 2 bases, leaving 2 bases of the junction unmatched. Germline V gives CDR1 MNHEY, CDR2 SVGAGI. The receptor was isolated from a female donor older than 55 with stage I lung adenocarcinoma. V usage is TRBV6-5 and J usage is TRBJ1-1; 9 bases fit TRBD1. The starting material was peripheral blood, obtained before any cancer treatment. The CDR3 spells CASSYGGQGNTEAFF. CDR3 DNA: TGTGCCAGCAGTTACGGGGGACAGGGGAACACTGAAGCTTTCTTT.